Here is one T cell receptor (beta chain) with its context. Regarding time point: pretreatment peripheral blood. Patients were diagnosed with urothelial carcinoma, either locally advanced or metastatic. This specimen belongs to a study of PD-L1 blockade in urothelial cancer. Study information: Beginning in about 2014, patients received atezolizumab, given as 1,200 mg intravenously every 3 weeks. Counts from blood samples showed a median of roughly 150,000 T cells.

Into every PCR, synthetic TCR analog templates were spiked. TCRdb's copy holds only in-frame clones and misses some; the assay was immunoSEQ multiplex PCR. The sample yields tens of thousands of clones, 90% seen once. The sample here was PBMCs, taken around atezolizumab (anti-PD-L1) treatment. The clonotype comes from a man aged 60 to 75 with urothelial cancer.

CDR3 DNA: TGTGCCAGCAGCCAGGACTCGTTTGACAATGAGCAGTTCTTC. Protein: CASSQDSFDNEQFF. The chain couples TRBV7-2 to TRBJ2-1; D is perhaps TRBD2 (5 bases). This CDR3 contains 14 residues. V was clipped by 5 bases and J by 5 bases, with 13 bases between them. CDR1 is SGHTA and CDR2 is FQGNSA in the germline V gene.